Following are 18 T cell receptor beta chains from one sample sequenced in a study of shared clonotypes between healthy human individuals. Libraries were prepared by immunoSEQ multiplex PCR; TCRdb keeps only in-frame clonotypes and omits some of them. The sample has about 2.5 million clones, 92% seen once. The sample was naive CD4+ T cells from PBMCs. Sample subset: CD45RA+ positively selected. These receptors were obtained from a man between 18 and 29 years old in good health. Some clones in this sample may be carry-over from other donors' samples.

The chain uses TRBV9 and TRBJ2-1, with unresolved D. The CDR3 loop spans 13 amino acids. Trimming pared 4 bases from V and 9 bases from J, leaving 14 bases between. The germline V gene encodes CDR1 SGDLS and CDR2 YYNGEE. The CDR3 sequence is CASSSRPSSEQFF. CDR3 DNA sequence: TGTGCCAGCAGCTCACGGCCTAGTTCTGAGCAGTTCTTC.

The chain carries TRBV27 and TRBJ1-4; D is possibly TRBD1 (6 bases). Trimming removed 6 bases at V and 8 bases at J, with 19 bases between. The CDR3 length is 15 residues. Germline V gene data show CDR1 as MNHEY and CDR2 as SMNVEV (reference sequence). CDR3 nucleotide sequence: TGTGCCAGCAGCCGAACTTCCGACAGGAGAGAAAAACTGTTTTTT. Translation: CASSRTSDRREKLFF.

The V call is TRBV28, the J call TRBJ2-7, with 7 bases aligning to TRBD1. CDR1 is MDHEN, CDR2 SYDVKM, per germline. There are 16 residues in the CDR3. The junction had 7 bases not matched to a gene; V was cut back by 2 bases and J by 0 bases. The CDR3 nucleotides read TGTGCCAGCAGTTTAGCCACAGGGGCTCTCTCCTACGAGCAGTACTTC. Its protein is CASSLATGALSYEQYF. Using reference TRBV28 and TRBJ2-7 for the parts outside the CDR3, the full variable domain is DVKVTQSSRYLVKRTGEKVFLECVQDMDHENMFWYRQDPGLGLRLIYFSYDVKMKEKGDIPEGYSVSREKKERFSLILESASTNQTSMYLCASSLATGALSYEQYFGPGTRLTVT.

This rearrangement joins TRBV11-2 to TRBJ2-5; possibly TRBD1 or TRBD2 for D (5 bases each). Germline loops: CDR1 SGHAT, CDR2 FQNNGV. V shed 6 bases and J shed 2 bases, with 19 bases lying between them. The CDR3 is 16 amino acids. As DNA, the CDR3 is TGTGCCAGCAGACCCACTTTCAGGGAGAGGCAAGAGACCCAGTACTTC. Amino acids: CASRPTFRERQETQYF.

The chain couples TRBV11-3 to TRBJ2-2; perhaps TRBD1 as D (6 bases). Germline V CDR1 and CDR2: SGHNT, YENEEA. The V and J ends lost 4 bases and 4 bases respectively, with 19 bases between them. The CDR3 is 17 residues long. The CDR3 sequence is CASSSSRGGPSTGELFF. The CDR3 region has the DNA TGTGCCAGCAGCTCTTCCAGAGGGGGTCCATCCACCGGGGAGCTGTTTTTT.

This rearrangement joins TRBV27 to TRBJ1-5; D is uncertain. CDR1 is MNHEY and CDR2 is SMNVEV in the germline V gene (reference sequence). Trimming took 3 bases from V and 4 from J, leaving 7 bases between them. This CDR3 has 13 residues. The CDR3 spells CASSFNGNQPQHF. The DNA of the CDR3 is TGTGCCAGCAGTTTTAACGGAAATCAGCCCCAGCATTTT.

The chain combines TRBV27 with TRBJ1-1, with D unclear. The CDR3 sequence is 14 residues long. Per the germline V gene, CDR1 is MNHEY and CDR2 is SMNVEV (reference sequence). V gave up 3 bases and J gave up 0 bases, with 8 bases separating them. CDR3 region: CASSLTPMNTEAFF. DNA for the CDR3: TGTGCCAGCAGTTTGACACCGATGAACACTGAAGCTTTCTTT.

V and J are TRBV7-6 and TRBJ2-2; unclear D gene. Trimming cost V 0 bases and J 0 bases, with 8 bases left between them. The CDR3 covers 16 residues. Germline V lookup: CDR1 SGHVS, CDR2 FNYEAQ. The CDR3 nucleotides are TGTGCCAGCAGCTTAGCGGGCCAGACGAACACCGGGGAGCTGTTTTTT. Encoded protein: CASSLAGQTNTGELFF.

This chain links TRBV4-1 with TRBJ2-6; D is tentatively TRBD1 or TRBD2 (5 bases each). The V and J ends lost 5 bases and 0 bases respectively, with 11 bases between them. Germline CDR1 and CDR2: MGHRA and YSYEKL. CDR3 length: 16 amino acids. CDR3 sequence (DNA): TGCGCCAGCAGCAGGGGAGCCGGCTCTGGGGCCAACGTCCTGACTTTC. Amino acids: CASSRGAGSGANVLTF.

The chain recombines TRBV7-9 with TRBJ2-7, with 11 bases fitting TRBD2. Germline CDR1 and CDR2: SEHNR and FQNEAQ (reference sequence). The CDR3 length is 16 residues. With 1 base clipped from V and 2 bases from J, the junction kept 4 bases outside the gene matches. For the CDR3, the DNA is TGTGCCAGCAGCTTAGTTCCTAGCGGGAGGACCTACGAGCAGTACTTC. This gives the protein CASSLVPSGRTYEQYF.

Details on this clone: Other DNA sequences within the sample encode an identical CDR3. The chain recombines TRBV7-2 with TRBJ1-5; no clear D gene. V shed 1 base and J shed 1 base, with 8 bases lying between them. The CDR3 contains 15 residues. Germline lookup yields CDR1 SGHTA and CDR2 FQGNSA. This CDR3 reads CASSLVGTSNQPQHF. CDR3 bases: TGTGCCAGCAGCTTAGTTGGCACCAGCAATCAGCCCCAGCATTTT.

The chain carries TRBV5-4 and TRBJ2-2; 7 bases agree with TRBD1. With V trimmed by 4 bases and J by 6 bases, 9 bases remained unmatched. Germline CDR1 reads SGHNT; CDR2 reads YYREEE (reference sequence). The CDR3 sequence is 15 residues long. This chain's CDR3 is CASSVDRVKAGELFF. CDR3 in DNA: TGTGCCAGCAGCGTAGACAGGGTAAAAGCCGGGGAGCTGTTTTTT.

Concerning this clone itself: This same CDR3 is encoded by further DNA sequences in the sample. This sequence joins TRBV15 and TRBJ1-2; TRBD1 might be the D (5 bases). Germline assignment: CDR1 LNHNV and CDR2 YYDKDF (reference sequence). This CDR3 region has 13 residues. V lost 3 bases, J lost 4 bases, and 9 bases lay in between. CDR3 in DNA: TGTGCCACCAGCAGGGGGCGAAGCTATGGCTACACCTTC. Protein product: CATSRGRSYGYTF.

This chain links TRBV5-1 with TRBJ2-1, with 7 positions matching TRBD1. This CDR3 region has 13 residues. CDR1 is SGHRS and CDR2 is YFSETQ in the germline V gene. The J segment lost 3 bases and the V segment lost 6 bases, leaving 3 bases of the junction unmatched. Here the CDR3 reads CASNRDSYNEQFF. In nucleotides, the CDR3 is TGCGCCAGCAACAGGGACAGCTACAATGAGCAGTTCTTC.

The J gene is TRBJ2-2, the V gene TRBV14; D not resolved. The V end was cut by 4 bases, the J end by 3 bases, with 18 bases between. CDR1 is SGHDN, CDR2 FVKESK, per germline. The CDR3 covers 17 residues. The CDR3 DNA reads TGTGCCAGCAGCCGAAAGAGGCAGGAGTGGGACACCGGGGAGCTGTTTTTT. This encodes CASSRKRQEWDTGELFF.

The rearrangement joins TRBV5-6 to TRBJ2-1; no clear D. The CDR3 consists of 12 residues. The V end lost 5 bases, the J end lost 5 bases, and 8 bases lay between the germline ends. From germline, CDR1 is SGHDT and CDR2 YYEEEE. CDR3 sequence: CASSYQDNEQFF. The CDR3 nucleotides read TGTGCCAGCAGTTACCAGGACAATGAGCAGTTCTTC.

The chain is built from TRBV28 and TRBJ1-1; 9 bases are shared with TRBD1. The CDR3 has 16 residues. Trimming took 7 bases from V and 4 from J; bases not matched to a gene: 13. Germline lookup yields CDR1 MDHEN and CDR2 SYDVKM. The CDR3 sequence: CASTPPGQGFGTEAFF. The CDR3 DNA sequence: TGTGCCAGCACCCCTCCGGGACAGGGATTCGGCACTGAAGCTTTCTTT.

The V and J genes are TRBV9 and TRBJ1-4; D unclear. The CDR3 has 13 residues. The germline V and J ends were trimmed by 4 bases and 5 bases, with 9 bases remaining between them. Germline CDR1 and CDR2: SGDLS and YYNGEE. The CDR3 DNA sequence: TGTGCCAGCAGCCCAAAGTTAAATGAAAAACTGTTTTTT. Amino acids: CASSPKLNEKLFF.